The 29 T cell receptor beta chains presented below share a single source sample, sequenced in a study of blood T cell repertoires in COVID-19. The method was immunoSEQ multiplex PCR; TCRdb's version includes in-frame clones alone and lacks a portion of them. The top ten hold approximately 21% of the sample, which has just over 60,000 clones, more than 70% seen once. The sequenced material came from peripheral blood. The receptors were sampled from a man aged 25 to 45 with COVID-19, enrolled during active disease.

The CDR3 sequence: CASSSIGGRQPQHF. In DNA form, the CDR3 reads TGTGCCAGCAGTAGTATTGGGGGCCGTCAGCCCCAGCATTTT. This chain joins TRBV28 and TRBJ1-5; possible D gene TRBD1, 6 bases. V shed 5 bases and J shed 6 bases, with 14 bases lying between them. Germline CDR1 is MDHEN and CDR2 is SYDVKM. The CDR3 loop spans 14 amino acids.

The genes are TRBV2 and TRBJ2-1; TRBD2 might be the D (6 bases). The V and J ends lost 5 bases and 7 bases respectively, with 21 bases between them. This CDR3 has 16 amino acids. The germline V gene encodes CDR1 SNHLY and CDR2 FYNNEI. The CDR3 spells CASSRNLGPAGNEQFF. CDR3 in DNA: TGTGCCAGCAGTAGGAATTTGGGACCCGCGGGGAATGAGCAGTTCTTC.

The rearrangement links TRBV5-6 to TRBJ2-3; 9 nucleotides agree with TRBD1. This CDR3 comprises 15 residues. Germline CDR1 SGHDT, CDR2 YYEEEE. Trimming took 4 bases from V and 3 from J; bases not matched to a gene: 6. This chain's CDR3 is CASSMGQGRTDTQYF. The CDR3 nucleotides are TGTGCCAGCAGCATGGGACAGGGTCGAACAGATACGCAGTATTTT.

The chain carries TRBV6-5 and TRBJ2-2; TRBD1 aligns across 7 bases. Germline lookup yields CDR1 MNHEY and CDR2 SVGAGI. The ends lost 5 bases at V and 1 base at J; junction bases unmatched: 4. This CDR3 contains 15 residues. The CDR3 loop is CASSTTGLNTGELFF. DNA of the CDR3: TGTGCCAGCAGTACGACAGGGCTGAACACCGGGGAGCTGTTTTTT.

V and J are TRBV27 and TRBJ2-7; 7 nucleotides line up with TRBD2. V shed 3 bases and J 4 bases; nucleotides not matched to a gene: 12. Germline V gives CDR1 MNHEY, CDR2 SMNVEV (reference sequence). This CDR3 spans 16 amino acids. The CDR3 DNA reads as TGTGCCAGCAGTTTGGTCGGGGGGTATAAACCTTACGAGCAGTACTTC. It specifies CASSLVGGYKPYEQYF.

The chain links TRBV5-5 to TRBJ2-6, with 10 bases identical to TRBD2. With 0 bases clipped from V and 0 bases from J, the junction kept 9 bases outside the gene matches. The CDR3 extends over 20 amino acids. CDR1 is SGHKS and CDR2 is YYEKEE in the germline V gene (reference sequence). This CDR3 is CASSLESRTSGSSGANVLTF. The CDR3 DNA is TGTGCCAGCAGCTTGGAATCCCGGACTAGCGGATCCTCTGGGGCCAACGTCCTGACTTTC.

The CDR3 is CASSLDRVGDTQYF. The CDR3 region has the DNA TGCGCCAGCAGCCTGGACAGGGTTGGAGATACGCAGTATTTT. The chain carries TRBV5-1 and TRBJ2-3, with TRBD1 matching 8 bases. The CDR3 is made up of 14 amino acids. J was trimmed by 5 bases and V by 4 bases; bases with no gene match: 6. CDR1 and CDR2 from the germline V gene are SGHRS and YFSETQ.

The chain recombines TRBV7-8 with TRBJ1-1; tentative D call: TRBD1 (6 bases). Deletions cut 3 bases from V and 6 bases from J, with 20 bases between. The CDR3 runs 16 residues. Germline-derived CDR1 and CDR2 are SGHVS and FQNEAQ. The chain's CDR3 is CASSLAGSGGGAEAFF. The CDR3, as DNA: TGTGCCAGCAGCTTGGCAGGGAGTGGGGGCGGCGCTGAAGCTTTCTTT. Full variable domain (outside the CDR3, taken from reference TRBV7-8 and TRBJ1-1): GAGVSQSPRYKVAKRGQDVALRCDPISGHVSLFWYQQALGQGPEFLTYFQNEAQLDKSGLPSDRFFAERPEGSVSTLKIQRTQQEDSAVYLCASSLAGSGGGAEAFFGQGTRLTVV.

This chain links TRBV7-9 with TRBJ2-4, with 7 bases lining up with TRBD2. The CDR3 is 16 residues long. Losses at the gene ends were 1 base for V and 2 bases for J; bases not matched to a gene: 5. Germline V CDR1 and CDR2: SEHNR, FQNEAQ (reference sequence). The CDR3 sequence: CASSLGGGRSKNIQYF. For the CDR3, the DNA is TGTGCCAGCAGCTTAGGGGGAGGGAGATCCAAAAACATTCAGTACTTC. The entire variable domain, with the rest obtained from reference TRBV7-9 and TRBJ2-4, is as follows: DTGVSQNPRHKITKRGQNVTFRCDPISEHNRLYWYRQTLGQGPEFLTYFQNEAQLEKSRLLSDRFSAERPKGSFSTLEIQRTEQGDSAMYLCASSLGGGRSKNIQYFGAGTRLSVL.

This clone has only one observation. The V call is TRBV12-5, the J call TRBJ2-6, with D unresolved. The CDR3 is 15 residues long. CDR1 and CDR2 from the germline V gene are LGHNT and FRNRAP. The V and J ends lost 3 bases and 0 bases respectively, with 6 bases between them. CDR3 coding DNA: TGTGCTAGTGGTTTAATTAACTCTGGGGCCAACGTCCTGACTTTC. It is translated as CASGLINSGANVLTF.

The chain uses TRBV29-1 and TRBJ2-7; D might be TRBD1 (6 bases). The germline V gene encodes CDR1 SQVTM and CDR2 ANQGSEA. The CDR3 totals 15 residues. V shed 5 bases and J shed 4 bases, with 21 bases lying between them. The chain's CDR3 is CSVFFYRDMRYEQYF. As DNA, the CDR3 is TGCAGCGTTTTCTTTTACCGGGACATGCGGTACGAGCAGTACTTC.

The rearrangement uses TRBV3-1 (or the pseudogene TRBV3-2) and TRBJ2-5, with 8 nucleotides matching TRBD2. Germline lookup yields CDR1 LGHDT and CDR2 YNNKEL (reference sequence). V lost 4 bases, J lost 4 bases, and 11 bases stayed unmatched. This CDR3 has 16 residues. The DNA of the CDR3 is TGTGCCAGCAGCCGCCGGACTAGCAGCCGTAGAGAGACCCAGTACTTC. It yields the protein CASSRRTSSRRETQYF.

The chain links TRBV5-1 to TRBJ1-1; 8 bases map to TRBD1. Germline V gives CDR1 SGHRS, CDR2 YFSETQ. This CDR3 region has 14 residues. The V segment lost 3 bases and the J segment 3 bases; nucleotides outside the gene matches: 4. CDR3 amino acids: CASSSQGADTEAFF. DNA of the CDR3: TGCGCCAGCAGCTCCCAGGGGGCGGACACTGAAGCTTTCTTT. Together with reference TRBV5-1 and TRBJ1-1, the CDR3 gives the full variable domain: KAGVTQTPRYLIKTRGQQVTLSCSPISGHRSVSWYQQTPGQGLQFLFEYFSETQRNKGNFPGRFSGRQFSNSRSEMNVSTLELGDSALYLCASSSQGADTEAFFGQGTRLTVV.

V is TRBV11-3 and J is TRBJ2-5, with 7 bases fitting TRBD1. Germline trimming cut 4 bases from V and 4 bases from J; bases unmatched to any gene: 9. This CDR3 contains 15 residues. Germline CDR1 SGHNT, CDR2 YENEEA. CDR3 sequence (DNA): TGTGCCAGCAGCTCGATGGGACAGAGTAGAGAGACCCAGTACTTC. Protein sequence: CASSSMGQSRETQYF. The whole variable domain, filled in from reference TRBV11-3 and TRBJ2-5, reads EAGVVQSPRYKIIEKKQPVAFWCNPISGHNTLYWYLQNLGQGPELLIRYENEEAVDDSQLPKDRFSAERLKGVDSTLKIQPAELGDSAVYLCASSSMGQSRETQYFGPGTRLLVL.

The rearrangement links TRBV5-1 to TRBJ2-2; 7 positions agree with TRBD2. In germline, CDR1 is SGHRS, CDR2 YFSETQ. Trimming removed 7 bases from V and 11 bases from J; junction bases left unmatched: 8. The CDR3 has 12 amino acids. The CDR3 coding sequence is TGCGCCAGCGGTCGGGGACTAAGCGAGCTGTTTTTT. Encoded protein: CASGRGLSELFF.

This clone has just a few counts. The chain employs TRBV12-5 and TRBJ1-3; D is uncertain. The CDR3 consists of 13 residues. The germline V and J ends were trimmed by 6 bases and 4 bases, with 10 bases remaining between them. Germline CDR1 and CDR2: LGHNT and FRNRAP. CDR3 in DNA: TGTGCTAGTGGGGAACAGTCCGGAAACACCATATATTTT. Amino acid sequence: CASGEQSGNTIYF.

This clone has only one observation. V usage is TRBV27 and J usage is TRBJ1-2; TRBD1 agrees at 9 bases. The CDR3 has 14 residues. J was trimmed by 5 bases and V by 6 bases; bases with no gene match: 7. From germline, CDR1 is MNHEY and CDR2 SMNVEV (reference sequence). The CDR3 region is CASRVTGGGYGYTF. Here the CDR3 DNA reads TGTGCCAGCAGAGTTACAGGGGGCGGTTATGGCTACACCTTC.

CDR3 residues: CASSQETGGYGYTF. The CDR3 DNA reads TGTGCCAGCAGCCAAGAGACAGGGGGCTATGGCTACACCTTC. V and J are TRBV4-2 and TRBJ1-2, with 9 bases lining up with TRBD1. The CDR3 is made up of 14 amino acids. Germline trimming cut 0 bases from V and 4 bases from J; bases unmatched to any gene: 0. Germline values: CDR1 LGHNA, CDR2 YNFKEQ.

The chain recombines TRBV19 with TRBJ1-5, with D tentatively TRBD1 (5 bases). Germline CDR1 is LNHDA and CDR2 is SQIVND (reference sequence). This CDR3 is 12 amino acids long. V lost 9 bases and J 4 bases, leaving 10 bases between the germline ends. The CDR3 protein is CASGHFNQPQHF. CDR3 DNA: TGTGCCAGCGGACACTTTAATCAGCCCCAGCATTTT.

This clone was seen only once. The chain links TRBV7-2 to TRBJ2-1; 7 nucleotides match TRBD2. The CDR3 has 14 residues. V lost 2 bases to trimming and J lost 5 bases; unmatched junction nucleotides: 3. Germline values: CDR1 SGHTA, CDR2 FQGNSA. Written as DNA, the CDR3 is TGTGCCAGCAGCTTAATACTAGCGCACAATGAGCAGTTCTTC. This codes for CASSLILAHNEQFF.

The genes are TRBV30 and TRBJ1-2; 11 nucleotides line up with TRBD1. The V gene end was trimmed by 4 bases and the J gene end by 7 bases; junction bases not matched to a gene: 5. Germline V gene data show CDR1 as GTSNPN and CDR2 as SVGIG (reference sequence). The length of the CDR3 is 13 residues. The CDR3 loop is CAWTGQGVGGYTF. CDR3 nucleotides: TGTGCCTGGACGGGACAGGGGGTAGGTGGCTACACCTTC. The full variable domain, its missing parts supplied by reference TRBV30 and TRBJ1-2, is SQTIHQWPATLVQPVGSPLSLECTVEGTSNPNLYWYRQAAGRGLQLLFYSVGIGQISSEVPQNLSASRPQDRQFILSSKKLLLSDSGFYLCAWTGQGVGGYTFGSGTRLTVV.

CDR3 residues: CASKSGRRGTNEKLFF. The CDR3 nucleotides are TGTGCCAGCAAAAGCGGCCGACGGGGAACTAATGAAAAACTGTTTTTT. The rearrangement links TRBV27 to TRBJ1-4; the D is unclear. Germline V lookup: CDR1 MNHEY, CDR2 SMNVEV (reference sequence). V shed 7 bases and J shed 1 base, with 16 bases lying between them. The CDR3 has 16 amino acids.

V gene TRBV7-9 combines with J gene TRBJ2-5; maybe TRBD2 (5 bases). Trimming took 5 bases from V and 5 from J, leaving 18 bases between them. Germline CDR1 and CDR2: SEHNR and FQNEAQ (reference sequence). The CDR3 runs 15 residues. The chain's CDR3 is CASSPKVRVGETQYF. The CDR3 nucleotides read TGTGCCAGCAGCCCGAAAGTGAGGGTCGGTGAGACCCAGTACTTC.

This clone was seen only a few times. The CDR3 DNA sequence: TGTGCCAGCAGTGAACTGGCAGGGGGAAACACCATATATTTT. Translating it yields CASSELAGGNTIYF. The chain is built from TRBV6-1 and TRBJ1-3; D might be TRBD1 (5 bases). The CDR3 consists of 14 residues. Germline V gene sequence: CDR1 MNHNS, CDR2 SASEGT. Trimming took off 2 bases at V and 4 bases at J, with 9 bases between the two ends.

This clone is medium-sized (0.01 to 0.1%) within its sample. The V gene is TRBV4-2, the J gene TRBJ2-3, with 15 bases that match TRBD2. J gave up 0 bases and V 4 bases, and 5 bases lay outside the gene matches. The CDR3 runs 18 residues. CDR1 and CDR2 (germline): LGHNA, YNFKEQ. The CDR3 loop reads CASSLGLAGGPSTDTQYF. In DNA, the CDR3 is TGTGCCAGCAGCCTGGGACTAGCGGGGGGTCCTAGCACAGATACGCAGTATTTT.

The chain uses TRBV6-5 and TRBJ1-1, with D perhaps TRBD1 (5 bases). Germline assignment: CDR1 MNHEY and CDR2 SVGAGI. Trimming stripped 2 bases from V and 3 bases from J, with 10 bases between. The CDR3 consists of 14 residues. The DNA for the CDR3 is TGTGCCAGCAGTTACCGGGGGGGAGACACTGAAGCTTTCTTT. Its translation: CASSYRGGDTEAFF.

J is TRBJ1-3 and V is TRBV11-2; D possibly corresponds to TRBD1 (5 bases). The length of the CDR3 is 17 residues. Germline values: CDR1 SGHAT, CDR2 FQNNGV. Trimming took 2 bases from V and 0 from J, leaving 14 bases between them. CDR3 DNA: TGTGCCAGCAGCTTACGACCCACAGGCGACTCTGGAAACACCATATATTTT. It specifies CASSLRPTGDSGNTIYF.

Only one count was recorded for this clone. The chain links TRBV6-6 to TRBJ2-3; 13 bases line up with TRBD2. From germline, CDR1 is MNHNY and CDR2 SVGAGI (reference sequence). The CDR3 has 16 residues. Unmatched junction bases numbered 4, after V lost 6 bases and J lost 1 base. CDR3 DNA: TGTGCCAGCAGCCGCGGACTAGCGGGAGGCACAGATACGCAGTATTTT. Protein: CASSRGLAGGTDTQYF.

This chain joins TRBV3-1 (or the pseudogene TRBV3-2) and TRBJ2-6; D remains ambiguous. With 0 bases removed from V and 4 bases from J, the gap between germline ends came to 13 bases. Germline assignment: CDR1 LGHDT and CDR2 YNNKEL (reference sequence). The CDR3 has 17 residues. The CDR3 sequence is CASSQDPPVVGANVLTF. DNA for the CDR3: TGTGCCAGCAGCCAAGACCCACCAGTGGTCGGGGCCAACGTCCTGACTTTC.